This TCR beta chain stems from a study of cytomegalovirus exposure and HLA in healthy donors. Samples came from healthy bone marrow donors. Primers: 60 Vbeta forward and 13 Jbeta reverse. The assay was immunoSEQ multiplex PCR, and TCRdb's table has in-frame clones only and misses some. The sample lists around 220,000 clones, about 80% occurring once. Trimming pared 5 bases from V and 8 bases from J, leaving 9 bases between. The germline CDR1 and CDR2 sequences are KGHSH and LQKENI. The CDR3 runs 11 residues. A remark on this clone: Its antigen is still unknown.

Study-level results: Reportedly, HLA-A and HLA-B alleles of most subjects were accurately predicted from TCR beta. Most TCR sequences were uncommon, yet certain public TCRs appeared in many donors. In a later analysis, a genetic analysis reported fewer productive-TCR N-insertions in an Asian-associated ancestry cluster than the cohort average.

The sample taken for sequencing was PBMCs. The chain uses TRBV18 and TRBJ1-2, with D possibly matching TRBD1 (6 bases). This clonotype originated in a girl aged 10 to 17 in good health and CMV-seronegative. The CDR3 region has the DNA TGTGCCAGCTCAGTTGGGGGCGGCTACACCTTC. Protein product: CASSVGGGYTF.